These 20 T cell receptor beta chains originate from one sample sequenced in a study of control samples from healthy donors and cancer patients. Data came from immunoSEQ multiplex PCR; TCRdb stores just in-frame clones and leaves some out. The sample lists approximately 110,000 clones; approximately 91% were seen once. Sample: blood. The receptors derive from a woman under 30 in good health.

The J gene is TRBJ2-3, the V gene TRBV27, with 10 bases that match TRBD2. With 2 bases clipped from V and 6 bases from J, the junction kept 8 bases outside the gene matches. CDR1 and CDR2 (germline): MNHEY, SMNVEV (reference sequence). This CDR3 region has 16 residues. CDR3 DNA sequence: TGTGCCAGCAGTTTACCCAGCGGGGGGGCCCTGGATACGCAGTATTTT. It yields the protein CASSLPSGGALDTQYF.

The chain is built from TRBV20-1 and TRBJ1-1; perhaps TRBD1 as D (5 bases). The germline gives CDR1 DFQATT, CDR2 SNEGSKA (reference sequence). The CDR3 has 14 amino acids. V lost 3 bases to trimming and J lost 4 bases, with 15 bases between them. The CDR3 is CSASWGWWSTEAFF. The CDR3 nucleotides are TGCAGTGCTAGTTGGGGGTGGTGGAGCACTGAAGCTTTCTTT.

The rearrangement joins TRBV28 to TRBJ2-7; D might be TRBD2 (7 bases). The V gene lost 7 bases and the J gene lost 2 bases, with 15 bases spanning the gap. CDR1 and CDR2 (germline): MDHEN, SYDVKM. The CDR3 length is 14 residues. The CDR3: CASIKGGDAYEQYF. Written as DNA, the CDR3 is TGTGCCAGCATCAAGGGGGGGGACGCCTACGAGCAGTACTTC.

The chain recombines TRBV12-5 with TRBJ2-7, with D tentatively TRBD2 (6 bases). The length of the CDR3 is 16 residues. Trimming left V 1 base short and J 2 bases short, with 15 bases between. In germline, CDR1 is LGHNT, CDR2 FRNRAP. CDR3 region: CASGLGYRRGPYEQYF. The CDR3 nucleotides are TGTGCTAGTGGTTTGGGGTATCGGCGGGGCCCCTACGAGCAGTACTTC.

The chain combines TRBV19 with TRBJ2-2; D remains ambiguous. Trimming took off 1 base at V and 4 bases at J, with 4 bases between the two ends. Germline assignment: CDR1 LNHDA and CDR2 SQIVND (reference sequence). The CDR3 consists of 13 residues. The CDR3 here is CASSIGSTGELFF. CDR3 coding DNA: TGTGCCAGTAGTATAGGGTCCACCGGGGAGCTGTTTTTT.

The CDR3 DNA sequence: TGTGCCAGCAGCTTGGGGGCTACAGGCGTCAAGGACGAGCAGTACTTC. It translates to CASSLGATGVKDEQYF. The chain carries TRBV5-6 and TRBJ2-7, with D maybe TRBD1 (5 bases). V lost 0 bases, J lost 5 bases, and 18 bases lay in between. This CDR3 spans 16 amino acids. The germline gives CDR1 SGHDT, CDR2 YYEEEE.

The rearrangement uses TRBV7-2 and TRBJ2-5; the match to TRBD2 covers 10 bases. Unmatched junction bases numbered 17, after V lost 5 bases and J lost 5 bases. CDR1 is SGHTA, CDR2 FQGNSA, per germline. This CDR3 region has 18 residues. CDR3 nucleotides: TGTGCCAGCAGCCCACGCCTAGCGGGGGCTCTTCGCGGGGAGACCCAGTACTTC. Its translation: CASSPRLAGALRGETQYF.

The rearrangement joins TRBV7-2 to TRBJ1-3; 7 nucleotides agree with TRBD1. J gave up 0 bases and V 1 base, and 3 bases lay outside the gene matches. This CDR3 is built from 16 residues. Germline CDR1 and CDR2: SGHTA and FQGNSA. CDR3 protein: CASSLVGQLSGNTIYF. The CDR3 nucleotides read TGTGCCAGCAGCTTAGTGGGACAGCTCTCTGGAAACACCATATATTTT.

This chain connects TRBV4-1 to TRBJ2-3; 7 positions match TRBD1. With 0 bases clipped from V and 12 bases from J, the junction kept 12 bases outside the gene matches. Germline V gives CDR1 MGHRA, CDR2 YSYEKL. The CDR3 spans 15 residues. The CDR3 DNA reads as TGCGCCAGCAGCCAAGATCTAGGGGGAAACAGGGGACAGTATTTT. This codes for CASSQDLGGNRGQYF.

Only one count was recorded for this clone. The chain employs TRBV7-2 and TRBJ2-1; 9 bases fit TRBD1. CDR1 is SGHTA and CDR2 is FQGNSA in the germline V gene. This CDR3 is 18 amino acids long. The ends lost 6 bases at V and 2 bases at J; junction bases unmatched: 14. CDR3 DNA sequence: TGTGCCAGCAGTCTTAGATTACCCGGGACAGGGACCTACAATGAGCAGTTCTTC. Protein sequence: CASSLRLPGTGTYNEQFF.

This clone was observed once. The chain uses TRBV28 and TRBJ2-3, with D uncertain. CDR3 length: 17 residues. Per germline, CDR1 MDHEN and CDR2 SYDVKM. V was clipped by 4 bases and J by 0 bases, with 17 bases between them. The CDR3 DNA reads as TGTGCCAGCAGTTCCTTCGGGTCCCTCGCCAGCACAGATACGCAGTATTTT. This codes for CASSSFGSLASTDTQYF. Full variable domain (remainder filled in from reference TRBV28 and TRBJ2-3): DVKVTQSSRYLVKRTGEKVFLECVQDMDHENMFWYRQDPGLGLRLIYFSYDVKMKEKGDIPEGYSVSREKKERFSLILESASTNQTSMYLCASSSFGSLASTDTQYFGPGTRLTVL.

The CDR3 region has the DNA TGTGCCAGCAGCTTAAAATCGGCACACCTCGGGCTCTCCAACTATGGCTACACCTTC. It is translated as CASSLKSAHLGLSNYGYTF. The gene calls are TRBV11-2 and TRBJ1-2; no clear D gene. Germline V gene data show CDR1 as SGHAT and CDR2 as FQNNGV. Trimming shortened V by 2 bases and J by 2 bases, and 24 bases separated the two germline ends. This CDR3 region has 19 residues. Complete variable domain (other parts from reference TRBV11-2 and TRBJ1-2): EAGVAQSPRYKIIEKRQSVAFWCNPISGHATLYWYQQILGQGPKLLIQFQNNGVVDDSQLPKDRFSAERLKGVDSTLKIQPAKLEDSAVYLCASSLKSAHLGLSNYGYTFGSGTRLTVV.

The rearrangement joins TRBV7-8 to TRBJ2-7; TRBD1 might be the D (6 bases). Trimming left V 8 bases short and J 5 bases short, with 19 bases between. The CDR3 spans 14 residues. Germline V gives CDR1 SGHVS, CDR2 FQNEAQ. The CDR3 DNA reads as TGTGCCAGCTCCCGGGTACAGGGACGCCACGAGCAGTACTTC. This gives the protein CASSRVQGRHEQYF.

The genes are TRBV7-9 and TRBJ2-1, with TRBD2 matching 7 bases. The germline CDR1 and CDR2 sequences are SEHNR and FQNEAQ (reference sequence). Germline trimming cut 3 bases from V and 5 bases from J; bases unmatched to any gene: 10. The CDR3 is 16 amino acids. CDR3: CASSFRTSHLNNEQFF. The CDR3 nucleotides are TGTGCCAGCAGCTTTAGGACTAGTCACCTAAACAATGAGCAGTTCTTC.

This sequence joins TRBV29-1 and TRBJ2-3, with D maybe TRBD1 (5 bases). V was clipped by 6 bases and J by 2 bases, with 15 bases between them. CDR3 length: 14 amino acids. The germline V gene encodes CDR1 SQVTM and CDR2 ANQGSEA. Here the CDR3 DNA reads TGCAGCGTCGCTCAGGGCTCCACCACAGATACGCAGTATTTT. It codes for CSVAQGSTTDTQYF.

This chain uses TRBV28 with TRBJ2-3, with 9 bases that match TRBD2. V was pared by 6 bases and J by 1 base, with 17 bases of the junction left unmatched. CDR1 and CDR2 from the germline V gene are MDHEN and SYDVKM. There are 19 residues in the CDR3. The CDR3 DNA follows: TGTGCCAGCAGGTTTCCGAAGAGCGGGAGGAGGCTGGGCACAGATACGCAGTATTTT. It encodes CASRFPKSGRRLGTDTQYF.

This clone has just one count. The V gene is TRBV2, the J gene TRBJ1-3; D gene unclear. Germline V gene lookup returns CDR1 SNHLY and CDR2 FYNNEI. V lost 7 bases and J lost 0, with 10 bases in between. The CDR3 is 14 amino acids. CDR3 sequence (DNA): TGTGCCAGCACCGACTCCTACTCTGGAAACACCATATATTTT. Translation gives CASTDSYSGNTIYF.

The chain has TRBV4-2 and TRBJ2-2, with 10 bases identical to TRBD2. Trimming removed 0 bases from V and 8 bases from J; junction bases left unmatched: 6. CDR1 is LGHNA, CDR2 YNFKEQ, per germline. This CDR3 is 16 amino acids long. The CDR3, as DNA: TGTGCCAGCAGCCAAGATCCTCTAGCGGGAGAGGGGGAGCTGTTTTTT. It yields the protein CASSQDPLAGEGELFF.

The V call is TRBV4-3, the J call TRBJ2-1, with 9 bases that match TRBD2. V was pared by 1 base and J by 0 bases, with 7 bases of the junction left unmatched. The CDR3 is 18 residues long. Germline lookup yields CDR1 LGHNA and CDR2 YSLEER. This chain's CDR3 is CASSQGGGGESSYNEQFF. As DNA, the CDR3 is TGCGCCAGCAGCCAAGGCGGCGGGGGGGAGAGCTCCTACAATGAGCAGTTCTTC.

This clone was seen only once. This sequence joins TRBV4-3 and TRBJ2-1, with TRBD2 matching over 10 bases. V was clipped by 2 bases and J by 6 bases; unmatched bases: 7. Germline V gene lookup returns CDR1 LGHNA and CDR2 YSLEER. The CDR3 is made up of 16 amino acids. The CDR3 protein is CASSQQGAGGFNEQFF. CDR3 sequence (DNA): TGCGCCAGCAGCCAACAAGGAGCGGGAGGGTTCAATGAGCAGTTCTTC.